Detailed here is one T cell receptor beta chain. Total RNA amounting to roughly 3.5 ug went into each TCR library. TCRdb reprocessed the 5' RACE reads and stores each CDR3 protein as one record, lacking DNA. Here the sample table reports fewer than 150,000 distinct CDR3 sequences. The data are from a study of monozygotic twins with inflammatory bowel disease. CDR3 size: 18 residues. From germline, CDR1 is MNHEY and CDR2 SVGAGI. V is TRBV6-5 and J is TRBJ2-6; the TCRdb D gene call, TRBD1, has no DNA to confirm it. The sample consisted of blood. This receptor was identified in a human donor with ulcerative colitis or Crohn's disease, or a healthy co-twin of an affected twin (not recorded which). CDR3 amino acids: CTSSYGTGVGPGANVLTF.